This T cell receptor beta chain is from a study of Graves' ophthalmopathy and Graves' hyperthyroidism. Across the study: Peripheral blood sampling preceded any treatment and occurred at initial diagnosis.

The CDR3 has 13 amino acids. V shed 8 bases and J shed 1 base, with 11 bases lying between them. Looked up from germline, CDR1 is MDHEN and CDR2 is SYDVKM. This clonotype was recorded many times. Clinicians made diagnoses from clinical symptoms, serum thyroxine, TRAb, thyroid ultrasound and orbital computed tomography. Sampling under 12 ml of fresh peripheral blood provided the PBMCs. The TCR beta CDR3 regions underwent amplification from RNA transcripts. The workflow started with a first-round RT-PCR run with HTBI primers and then moved on to a second-round multiplex PCR. TCRdb reanalysed the multiplex PCR reads using MiXCR and keeps one entry per CDR3 protein. The sample shows fewer than 600,000 distinct CDR3 sequences, approximately 15% of them seen only once.

Sequenced: blood. The chain links TRBV28 to TRBJ1-1; D perhaps matches TRBD1 (5 bases). The TCR originated in a woman in her twenties or thirties with Graves' ophthalmopathy. The CDR3 sequence is CASRGVQNTEAFF. As DNA, the CDR3 is TGTGCCAGCCGGGGGGTACAGAACACTGAAGCTTTCTTT.